This TCR beta chain was recorded in a study of blood T cell repertoires in COVID-19 (dated by TCRdb to the early 2020s). About the investigation overall: Collaborator samples came from the United States, Italy and Spain and covered acute and convalescent phases of COVID-19. Subjects who had been exposed to COVID-19, were actively infected with it, or had recovered from it provided the deeply sampled blood TCRbeta repertoires that made up the dataset. Where available, HLA class I and class II types were taken from metadata supplied by the sample provider and were not determined by assay-based typing. The samples were drawn from the first 160 participants of the ongoing ImmuneRACE study and from 1,254 subjects provided by 6 global collaborators. The prospective study material was composed of cDNA or gDNA derived from T cells, B-cell-depleted T cells, or PBMCs. A freely available public database, intended as a resource for researchers studying the immune response to SARS-CoV-2, is where the repertoires were released. Nearly every sample came with metadata listing a de-identified subject ID, COVID-19 status, age in years and sex. Overall results and qualifications from the work: How much clinical and demographic metadata was included differed by source and by participant, and the metadata was provided uncurated.

Participants in the prospective study were aged roughly 18 to 100 years, lived in under 30 United States geographic areas, and enrolled through a virtual design. In the prospective study, cohorts were assigned on the basis of participant-reported clinical history obtained from a screening survey and a study questionnaire. In the prospective study, mobile phlebotomists collected whole blood, serum and a nasopharyngeal or oropharyngeal swab from each participant. Additional blood draws and questionnaires over an approximately two-month period could optionally be provided by prospective study participants. Blood samples from the prospective study were shipped frozen or at room temperature prior to DNA extraction. Of note for this clone: What antigen it recognizes has not been identified. Within one base of it there is no much larger clone, and no base qualities were kept.

The germline V gene specifies MDHEN as CDR1 and SYDVKM as CDR2. The CDR3 measures 15 amino acids from cysteine to phenylalanine. Kept here is only the CDR3 DNA, which spans 45 bases and is read in frame from base 1. Clipping removes 10 bases from V and 2 bases from J, with 10 as the unmatched junction base count. The immunoSEQ Assay, a bias-controlled multiplex PCR, was used to amplify TCRbeta CDR3 regions from genomic DNA. The published analysis was carried out like this. Nucleated cell counts per sample were estimated from amplification of reference gene primers within the assay. To quantify the absolute abundance of each unique TCRbeta CDR3 rearrangement, sequence reads were collapsed and filtered. For each sample, productive Simpson clonality was calculated as the square root of Simpson's diversity index over productive rearrangements. The table was pulled from immuneACCESS by TCRdb, which kept in-frame rearrangements only. Such tables lose some clones; where checked, under half of the loss comes from unresolved V genes, and the rest has no known cause. V and J calls and clone size follow that table, whereas D and trimming were derived from the DNA. This sample is represented by roughly 200,000 clones; roughly 88% of them were singletons. Clones ranked in the top ten supply 5.6% of the sample.

The chain is encoded by TRBV28 joined to TRBJ2-2; 7 central nucleotides agree with TRBD1. The specimen was PBMCs or T cells enriched from blood (not recorded which). This sequence was found in a middle-aged man with acute COVID-19. The encoded CDR3 is CATLPGQLNTGELFF. The nucleotide sequence reads as follows: TGTGCCACCCTCCCGGGACAGCTTAACACCGGGGAGCTGTTTTTT.